These 22 T cell receptor beta chains were sequenced from one sample in a study of CD8 T cells in Susac syndrome (dated by TCRdb to about 2019). The library was made by the immunoSEQ multiplex PCR assay. RNA was extracted using the RNeasy kit, and about 0.45 to 1 microgram was reverse transcribed with random hexamers. Using fastp at Q25 and MiXCR, TCRdb reprocessed the public reads and kept productive beta chains. Rows are unified per CDR3 protein, each entry keeping the most common DNA and genes. Recorded for this sample are around 170,000 distinct CDR3 sequences; about 95% of them occurred a single time. In total, the top ten clones hold less than 0.2% of the sample. Sequencing was performed on CD8+ T cells from PBMCs. The origin of the receptors is a human donor with Susac syndrome.

The chain is built from TRBV11-3 and TRBJ2-1; D unclear. The CDR3 is 12 residues long. V was cut by 6 bases and J by 6 bases, with 9 bases left in between. Per germline, CDR1 SGHNT and CDR2 YENEEA. CDR3 protein: CASSIRPNEQFF. The CDR3 coding sequence is TGTGCCAGCAGTATCCGTCCCAATGAGCAGTTCTTC.

This clonotype occurred a few times. Sequence at one end of the junction differs from germline and may be a read error. V is TRBV7-7 and J is TRBJ2-2; D is uncertain. Germline CDR1 reads SSHAT; CDR2 reads FNYEAQ (reference sequence). The CDR3 has 14 residues. CDR3 in amino acids: CASSLAPNTGELFF. Here the CDR3 DNA reads TGTGCTAGCAGCTTAGCTCCGAACACCGGGGAGCTGTTTTTT.

The chain couples TRBV6-5 to TRBJ2-7; 12 bases fit TRBD2. V lost 6 bases and J lost 6; bases outside the gene matches: 9. Germline loops: CDR1 MNHEY, CDR2 SVGAGI. CDR3 size: 15 residues. The chain's CDR3 is CASREASGRAGEQYF. The CDR3 bases are TGTGCCAGCAGAGAGGCTAGCGGGAGGGCCGGCGAGCAGTACTTC.

J is TRBJ1-2 and V is TRBV30; TRBD1 matches at 8 bases. Germline CDR1 is GTSNPN and CDR2 is SVGIG (reference sequence). CDR3 size: 14 residues. J lost 6 bases, V lost 4 bases, and 10 bases had no gene match. The CDR3 protein is CAWMLFQGANGYTF. CDR3 in DNA: TGTGCCTGGATGTTGTTTCAGGGGGCGAATGGCTACACCTTC.

The CDR3 region has the DNA TGTGCCAGCAGCGGGCTGGACGGCCTAGCCAAAAACATTCAGTACTTC. Protein: CASSGLDGLAKNIQYF. This chain uses TRBV7-2 with TRBJ2-4; D remains unclear. Trimming removed 5 bases at V and 0 bases at J, with 14 bases between. The germline V gene encodes CDR1 SGHTA and CDR2 FQGNSA. The CDR3 loop spans 16 amino acids. The whole variable domain, filled in from reference TRBV7-2 and TRBJ2-4, reads GAGVSQSPSNKVTEKGKDVELRCDPISGHTALYWYRQSLGQGLEFLIYFQGNSAPDKSGLPSDRFSAERTGGSVSTLTIQRTQQEDSAVYLCASSGLDGLAKNIQYFGAGTRLSVL.

V usage is TRBV29-1 and J usage is TRBJ2-3, with 10 bases identical to TRBD2. Per germline, CDR1 SQVTM and CDR2 ANQGSEA. J gave up 5 bases and V 7 bases, and 9 bases lay outside the gene matches. This CDR3 is 14 amino acids long. The CDR3 region has the DNA TGCAGCGCTACAGCGGGAGGGCCTTTAGATACGCAGTATTTT. It is translated as CSATAGGPLDTQYF.

The V and J genes are TRBV4-1 and TRBJ1-2, with 7 bases that match TRBD1. Trimming cost V 0 bases and J 5 bases; bases outside gene matches: 6. The CDR3 has 15 residues. Germline lookup yields CDR1 MGHRA and CDR2 YSYEKL. The CDR3 region has the DNA TGCGCCAGCAGCCAAGAGCCCGGGACAGAGTATGGCTACACCTTC. Protein: CASSQEPGTEYGYTF.

This clonotype was seen once. The genes are TRBV7-8 and TRBJ2-1, with D possibly matching TRBD1 (5 bases). The V gene lost 4 bases and the J gene lost 0 bases, with 10 bases spanning the gap. This CDR3 is 15 amino acids long. Germline CDR1 is SGHVS and CDR2 is FQNEAQ. CDR3 bases: TGTGCCAGCAGCTCCAGGGTTAGCTCCTACAATGAGCAGTTCTTC. Its translation is CASSSRVSSYNEQFF.

This CDR3 is CASSAGQDSYNEQFF. The CDR3 DNA reads TGTGCCAGCAGCGCGGGACAGGACTCCTACAATGAGCAGTTCTTC. The chain links TRBV9 to TRBJ2-1, with TRBD1 matching 8 bases. The V gene's germline CDR1 is SGDLS and CDR2 YYNGEE. V shed 3 bases, J shed 0 bases, and the junction held 2 bases outside the gene matches. There are 15 residues in the CDR3.

The CDR3 region is CASSSRGTSSYEQYF. The CDR3 nucleotides are TGTGCCAGCAGCTCCAGGGGTACGAGCTCCTACGAGCAGTACTTC. This chain links TRBV5-4 with TRBJ2-7, with D perhaps TRBD1 (6 bases). Germline V gives CDR1 SGHNT, CDR2 YYREEE (reference sequence). Trimming left V 3 bases short and J 0 bases short, with 13 bases between. The CDR3 is made up of 15 amino acids.

CDR3 region: CSARDIRGPSYEQYF. CDR3 sequence (DNA): TGCAGTGCTAGAGATATCCGGGGGCCATCCTACGAGCAGTACTTC. The chain carries TRBV20-1 and TRBJ2-7; either TRBD1 or TRBD2 may fit D (6 bases each). Germline V CDR1 and CDR2: DFQATT, SNEGSKA (reference sequence). Trimming stripped 0 bases from V and 1 base from J, with 13 bases between. This CDR3 has 15 residues.

The V and J genes are TRBV3-1 and TRBJ2-1, with 7 bases fitting TRBD2. The V segment lost 3 bases and the J segment 8 bases; nucleotides outside the gene matches: 7. The CDR3 is made up of 14 amino acids. The germline gives CDR1 LGHDT, CDR2 YNNKEL (reference sequence). In DNA, the CDR3 is TGTGCCAGCAGCCATCAACTAGCGAAGCATGAGCAGTTCTTC. Protein product: CASSHQLAKHEQFF.

The chain has TRBV13 and TRBJ2-1, with 12 bases aligning to TRBD2. Germline V lookup: CDR1 PRHDT, CDR2 FYEKMQ (reference sequence). V dropped 5 bases and J dropped 4; count of bases not matched to a gene: 3. This CDR3 comprises 15 residues. The CDR3 DNA follows: TGTGCCAGCAGCACGACTAGCGGGGGTTACAATGAGCAGTTCTTC. This sequence encodes CASSTTSGGYNEQFF.

The gene calls are TRBV9 and TRBJ2-1, with no clear D. Trimming stripped 1 base from V and 4 bases from J, with 3 bases between. This CDR3 region has 12 residues. Germline CDR1 and CDR2: SGDLS and YYNGEE. Here the CDR3 reads CASSVQYNEQFF. CDR3 nucleotide sequence: TGTGCCAGCAGCGTACAGTACAATGAGCAGTTCTTC.

The chain couples TRBV28 to TRBJ2-7; TRBD1 or TRBD2 may be the D gene (5 bases each). Germline V gene data show CDR1 as MDHEN and CDR2 as SYDVKM. Deletions cut 10 bases from V and 2 bases from J, with 12 bases between. There are 12 residues in the CDR3. The CDR3 DNA is TGTGCCACCGGGGCCATAACCTACGAGCAGTACTTC. Residues: CATGAITYEQYF.

This chain links TRBV20-1 with TRBJ2-1; D could derive from TRBD1 or TRBD2 (5 bases each). CDR1 and CDR2 (germline): DFQATT, SNEGSKA (reference sequence). The CDR3 spans 14 residues. V shed 6 bases and J shed 4 bases, with 16 bases lying between them. The CDR3 loop reads CSAATTGRYNEQFF. For the CDR3, the DNA is TGCAGTGCGGCTACTACGGGACGGTACAATGAGCAGTTCTTC.

The chain combines TRBV30 with TRBJ2-7, with unresolved D. The CDR3 length is 11 residues. V was cut by 1 base and J by 4 bases, with 5 bases left in between. CDR1 is GTSNPN and CDR2 is SVGIG in the germline V gene (reference sequence). CDR3 nucleotide sequence: TGTGCCTGGAGTGCGGATTACGAGCAGTACTTC. Translating it yields CAWSADYEQYF. Based on the CDR3 plus reference TRBV30 and TRBJ2-7, the full variable domain is SQTIHQWPATLVQPVGSPLSLECTVEGTSNPNLYWYRQAAGRGLQLLFYSVGIGQISSEVPQNLSASRPQDRQFILSSKKLLLSDSGFYLCAWSADYEQYFGPGTRLTVT.

The genes are TRBV5-6 and TRBJ2-7; 7 nucleotides agree with TRBD1. The V gene end was trimmed by 0 bases and the J gene end by 2 bases; junction bases not matched to a gene: 2. CDR1 and CDR2 (germline): SGHDT, YYEEEE. The CDR3 is 14 residues long. This CDR3 is CASSLGDSTYEQYF. For the CDR3, the DNA is TGTGCCAGCAGCTTGGGGGACAGTACCTACGAGCAGTACTTC. The full variable domain, completed using reference TRBV5-6 and TRBJ2-7, is DAGVTQSPTHLIKTRGQQVTLRCSPKSGHDTVSWYQQALGQGPQFIFQYYEEEERQRGNFPDRFSGHQFPNYSSELNVNALLLGDSALYLCASSLGDSTYEQYFGPGTRLTVT.

This sequence joins TRBV5-1 and TRBJ2-2, with TRBD1 identical over 7 bases. Unmatched junction bases numbered 6, after V lost 6 bases and J lost 1 base. The CDR3 length is 15 residues. Germline V CDR1 and CDR2: SGHRS, YFSETQ. In nucleotides, the CDR3 is TGCGCCAGCACTAATCGACAGGGGAACACCGGGGAGCTGTTTTTT. It specifies CASTNRQGNTGELFF.

This clonotype was observed once. The chain couples TRBV4-1 to TRBJ2-2; no definite D call. The CDR3 length is 15 residues. V gave up 4 bases and J gave up 1 base, with 10 bases separating them. Germline V gene sequence: CDR1 MGHRA, CDR2 YSYEKL. CDR3 in amino acids: CASSLHEGNTGELFF. The CDR3 nucleotides are TGCGCCAGCAGCCTACACGAAGGGAACACCGGGGAGCTGTTTTTT.

This rearrangement joins TRBV20-1 to TRBJ2-1; either TRBD1 or TRBD2 may supply D (5 bases each). Germline V gene data show CDR1 as DFQATT and CDR2 as SNEGSKA (reference sequence). The V gene lost 6 bases and the J gene lost 9 bases, with 24 bases spanning the gap. The CDR3 sequence is 15 residues long. CDR3 in amino acids: CSASTGATIGGEQFF. The CDR3 nucleotides read TGCAGTGCGAGTACCGGGGCTACCATCGGTGGTGAGCAGTTCTTC.

Ten or more counts support this clonotype. Compared with germline, one end of the junction differs, possibly owing to a read error. J is TRBJ2-7 and V is TRBV4-1; 9 bases fit TRBD1. CDR1 MGHRA and CDR2 YSYEKL come from the germline V gene. The length of the CDR3 is 14 residues. CDR3 loop: CASSPGQGSYEQYF. CDR3 bases: TGTGCCAGCAGCCCGGGACAGGGATCCTACGAGCAGTACTTC.